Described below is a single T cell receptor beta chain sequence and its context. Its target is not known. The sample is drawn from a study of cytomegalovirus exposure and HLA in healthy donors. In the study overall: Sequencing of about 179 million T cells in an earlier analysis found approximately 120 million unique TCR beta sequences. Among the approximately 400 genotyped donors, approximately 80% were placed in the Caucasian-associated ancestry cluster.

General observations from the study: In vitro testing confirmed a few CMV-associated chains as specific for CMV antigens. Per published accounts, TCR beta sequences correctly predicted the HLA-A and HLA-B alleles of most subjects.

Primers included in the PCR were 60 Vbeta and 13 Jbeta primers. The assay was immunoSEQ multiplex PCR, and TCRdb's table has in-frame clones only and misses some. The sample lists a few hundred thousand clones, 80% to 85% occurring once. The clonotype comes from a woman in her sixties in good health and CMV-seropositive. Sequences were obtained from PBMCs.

The CDR3 DNA follows: TGTGCCAGCAGCTCCGGGTTGGAAGGCTACACCTTC. Residues: CASSSGLEGYTF. The chain recombines TRBV5-6 with TRBJ1-2; D unresolved. This CDR3 spans 12 amino acids. Trimming took off 3 bases at V and 8 bases at J, with 11 bases between the two ends. From germline, CDR1 is SGHDT and CDR2 YYEEEE. Supplemented by reference TRBV5-6 and TRBJ1-2, the full variable domain reads DAGVTQSPTHLIKTRGQQVTLRCSPKSGHDTVSWYQQALGQGPQFIFQYYEEEERQRGNFPDRFSGHQFPNYSSELNVNALLLGDSALYLCASSSGLEGYTFGSGTRLTVV.